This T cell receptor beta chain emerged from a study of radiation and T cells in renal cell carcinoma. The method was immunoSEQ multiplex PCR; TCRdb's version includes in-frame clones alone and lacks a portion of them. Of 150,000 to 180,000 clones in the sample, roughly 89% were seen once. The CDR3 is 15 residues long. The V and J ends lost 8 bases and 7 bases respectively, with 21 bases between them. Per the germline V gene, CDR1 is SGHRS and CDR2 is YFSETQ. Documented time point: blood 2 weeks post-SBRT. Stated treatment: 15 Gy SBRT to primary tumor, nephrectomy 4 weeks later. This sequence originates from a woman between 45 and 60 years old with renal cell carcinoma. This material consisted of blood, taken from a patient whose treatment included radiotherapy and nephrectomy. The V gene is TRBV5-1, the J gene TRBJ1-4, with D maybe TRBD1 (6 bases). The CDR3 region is CASWGGDTSGEKLFF. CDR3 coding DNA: TGCGCCAGTTGGGGAGGGGACACGTCGGGTGAAAAACTGTTTTTT. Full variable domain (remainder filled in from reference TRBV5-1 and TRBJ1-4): KAGVTQTPRYLIKTRGQQVTLSCSPISGHRSVSWYQQTPGQGLQFLFEYFSETQRNKGNFPGRFSGRQFSNSRSEMNVSTLELGDSALYLCASWGGDTSGEKLFFGSGTQLSVL.